Sequencing of this T cell receptor beta chain was carried out in a study of blood T cell repertoires in COVID-19. About the study: COVID-19 samples collected from the United States, Italy and Spain covered acute and convalescent phases. T cells, B-cell-depleted T cells, or PBMCs supplied cDNA or gDNA.

Produced via immunoSEQ multiplex PCR; TCRdb's table is partial and in-frame only. This sample has approximately 170,000 clones, with around 85% found just once. The CDR3 contains 15 residues. Trimming removed 6 bases from V and 1 base from J, with 13 bases in between. Looked up from germline, CDR1 is MDHEN and CDR2 is SYDVKM. The chain is built from TRBV28 and TRBJ1-5; a weak D match, TRBD1 (6 bases). The source material was peripheral blood. The TCR was taken from a woman in her forties or fifties with acute or convalescent COVID-19. CDR3 sequence reads: CASSGRGGSNQPQHF. The CDR3 DNA reads TGTGCCAGCAGCGGTAGGGGGGGGAGCAATCAGCCCCAGCATTTT.